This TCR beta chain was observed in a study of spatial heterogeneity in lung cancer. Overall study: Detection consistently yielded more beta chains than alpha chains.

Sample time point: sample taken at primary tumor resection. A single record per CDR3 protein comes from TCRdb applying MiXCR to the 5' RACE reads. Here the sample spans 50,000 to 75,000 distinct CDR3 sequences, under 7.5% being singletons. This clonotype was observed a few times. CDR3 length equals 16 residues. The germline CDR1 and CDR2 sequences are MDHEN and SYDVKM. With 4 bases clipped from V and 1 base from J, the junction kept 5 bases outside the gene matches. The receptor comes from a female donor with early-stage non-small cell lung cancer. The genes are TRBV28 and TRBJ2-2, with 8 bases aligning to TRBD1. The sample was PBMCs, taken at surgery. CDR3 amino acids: CASSSSGTGNTGELFF. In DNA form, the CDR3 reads TGTGCCAGCAGTTCCTCCGGGACAGGGAACACCGGGGAGCTGTTTTTT.